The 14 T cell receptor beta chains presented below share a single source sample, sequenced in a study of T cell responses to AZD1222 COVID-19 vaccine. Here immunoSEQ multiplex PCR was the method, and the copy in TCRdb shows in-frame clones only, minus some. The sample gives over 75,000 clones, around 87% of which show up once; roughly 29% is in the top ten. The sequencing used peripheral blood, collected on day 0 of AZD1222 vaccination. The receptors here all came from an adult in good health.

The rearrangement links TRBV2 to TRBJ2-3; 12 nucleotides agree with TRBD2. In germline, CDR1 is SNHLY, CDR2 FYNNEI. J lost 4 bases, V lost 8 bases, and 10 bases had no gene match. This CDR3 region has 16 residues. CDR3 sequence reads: CASGGRLAGDADTQYF. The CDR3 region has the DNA TGTGCCAGCGGGGGAAGACTAGCGGGAGACGCAGATACGCAGTATTTT.

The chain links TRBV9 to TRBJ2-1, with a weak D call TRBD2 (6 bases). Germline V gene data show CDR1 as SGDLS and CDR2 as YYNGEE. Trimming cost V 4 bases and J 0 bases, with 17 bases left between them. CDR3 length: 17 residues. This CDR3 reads CASSTSTSLSSYNEQFF. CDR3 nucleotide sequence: TGTGCCAGCAGCACCAGTACTAGCTTGAGCTCCTACAATGAGCAGTTCTTC.

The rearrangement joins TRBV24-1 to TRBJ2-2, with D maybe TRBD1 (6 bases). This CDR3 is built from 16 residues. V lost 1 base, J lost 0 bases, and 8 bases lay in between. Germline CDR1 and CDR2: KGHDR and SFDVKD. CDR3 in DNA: TGTGCCACCAGTGATTTAGGGGGTACGAACACCGGGGAGCTGTTTTTT. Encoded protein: CATSDLGGTNTGELFF.

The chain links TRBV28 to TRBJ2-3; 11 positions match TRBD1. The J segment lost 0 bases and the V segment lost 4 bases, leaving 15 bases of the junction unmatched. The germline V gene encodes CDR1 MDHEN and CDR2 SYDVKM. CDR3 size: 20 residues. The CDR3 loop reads CASSWGQGVLGASSTDTQYF. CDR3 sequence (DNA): TGTGCCAGCAGTTGGGGACAGGGGGTCTTAGGGGCCTCTAGCACAGATACGCAGTATTTT.

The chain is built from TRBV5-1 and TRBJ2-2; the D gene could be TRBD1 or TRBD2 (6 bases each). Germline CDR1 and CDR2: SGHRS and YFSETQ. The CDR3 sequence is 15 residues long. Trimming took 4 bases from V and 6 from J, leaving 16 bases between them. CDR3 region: CASSLEGGKPGELFF. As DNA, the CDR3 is TGCGCCAGCAGCCTGGAAGGGGGGAAACCCGGGGAGCTGTTTTTT.

CDR3 region: CASSDRPGTGKDGYTF. For the CDR3, the DNA is TGCGCCAGCAGCGACCGACCAGGGACAGGGAAAGATGGCTACACCTTC. The chain joins TRBV5-1 to TRBJ1-2; 9 bases fit TRBD1. V shed 4 bases and J 6 bases; nucleotides not matched to a gene: 13. CDR1 and CDR2 (germline): SGHRS, YFSETQ. The CDR3 is 16 amino acids.

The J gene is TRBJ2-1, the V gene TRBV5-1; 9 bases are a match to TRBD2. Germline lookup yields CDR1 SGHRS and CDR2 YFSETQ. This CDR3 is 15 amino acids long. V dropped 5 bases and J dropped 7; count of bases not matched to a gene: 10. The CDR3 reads CASSPSTSGTNEQFF. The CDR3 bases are TGCGCCAGCAGTCCATCGACTAGCGGTACTAATGAGCAGTTCTTC.

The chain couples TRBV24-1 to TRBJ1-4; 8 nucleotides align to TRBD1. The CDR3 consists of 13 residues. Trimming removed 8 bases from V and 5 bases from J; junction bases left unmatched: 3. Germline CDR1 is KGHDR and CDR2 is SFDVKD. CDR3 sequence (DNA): TGTGCCACCAAGAGACAGGGGAATGAAAAACTGTTTTTT. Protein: CATKRQGNEKLFF.

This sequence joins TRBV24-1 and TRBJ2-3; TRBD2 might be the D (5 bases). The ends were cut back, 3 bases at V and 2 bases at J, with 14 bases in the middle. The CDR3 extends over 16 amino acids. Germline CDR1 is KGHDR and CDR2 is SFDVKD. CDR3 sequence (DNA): TGTGCCACCAGTGATCGGACTCTTGGATACACAGATACGCAGTATTTT. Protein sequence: CATSDRTLGYTDTQYF.

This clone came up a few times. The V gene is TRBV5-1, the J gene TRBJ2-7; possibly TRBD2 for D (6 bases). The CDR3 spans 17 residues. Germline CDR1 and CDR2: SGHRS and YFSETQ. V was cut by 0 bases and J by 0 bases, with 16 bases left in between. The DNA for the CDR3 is TGCGCCAGCAGCTTGGATATGTGGGGGAGGCCCTCCTACGAGCAGTACTTC. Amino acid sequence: CASSLDMWGRPSYEQYF.

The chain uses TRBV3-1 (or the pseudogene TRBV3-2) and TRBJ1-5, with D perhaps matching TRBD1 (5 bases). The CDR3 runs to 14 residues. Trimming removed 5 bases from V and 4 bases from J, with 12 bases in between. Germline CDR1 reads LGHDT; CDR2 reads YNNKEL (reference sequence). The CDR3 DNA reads TGTGCCAGCAGCAGGTCGTCAGGGAATCAGCCCCAGCATTTT. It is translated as CASSRSSGNQPQHF.

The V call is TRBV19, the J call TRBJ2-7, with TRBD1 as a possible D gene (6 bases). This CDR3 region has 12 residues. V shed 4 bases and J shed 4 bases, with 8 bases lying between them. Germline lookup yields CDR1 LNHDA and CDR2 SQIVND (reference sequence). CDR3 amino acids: CASSTQGYEQYF. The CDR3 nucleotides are TGTGCCAGTAGTACTCAGGGGTACGAGCAGTACTTC.

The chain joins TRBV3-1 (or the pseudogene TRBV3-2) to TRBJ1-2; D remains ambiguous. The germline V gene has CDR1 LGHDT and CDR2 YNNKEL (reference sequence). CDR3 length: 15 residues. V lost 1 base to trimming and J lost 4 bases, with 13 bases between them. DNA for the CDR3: TGTGCCAGCAGCCAAGGGGAGCTGGGCGGCTATGGCTACACCTTC. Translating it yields CASSQGELGGYGYTF.

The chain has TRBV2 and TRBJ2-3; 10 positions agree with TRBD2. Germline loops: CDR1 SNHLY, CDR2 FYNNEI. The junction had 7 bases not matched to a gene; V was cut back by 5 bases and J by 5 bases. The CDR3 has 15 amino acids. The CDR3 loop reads CASSMSGRAGDTQYF. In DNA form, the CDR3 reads TGTGCCAGCAGTATGAGCGGGAGGGCGGGAGATACGCAGTATTTT.